A single TCR beta chain is shown here with its context. Antigen unknown. This sample also contains other DNA sequences that code for the same CDR3. The data are from a study of lymphopenia after photon versus proton radiotherapy. Sequenced by immunoSEQ multiplex PCR; TCRdb stores in-frame clones only, minus some. The data hold tens of thousands of clones, with roughly 89% observed a single time. This CDR3 comprises 11 residues. V was shortened by 4 bases and J by 6 bases, with 7 bases between the two germline ends. Germline values: CDR1 DFQATT, CDR2 SNEGSKA (reference sequence). Study-level points and caveats: Better survival with proton therapy was suggested as possible, not demonstrated. A bigger post-nadir fall in TCR diversity correlated inversely with survival time in deceased patients. Relative stability marked proton patients; photon patients lost diversity and naive cells. After lymphocyte nadir, photon-treated repertoires showed oligoclonal expansion, especially CD8+ Temra.

The chain links TRBV20-1 to TRBJ2-1; D call uncertain. This clonotype was sampled from a woman aged 55-70 years with cholangiocarcinoma. Some clones in this sample may be carry-over from other donors' samples. Material: peripheral blood, obtained from a patient treated with proton-based radiotherapy. CDR3 coding DNA: TGCAGTGCTACCCAGGTCAATGAGCAGTTCTTC. Protein sequence: CSATQVNEQFF.